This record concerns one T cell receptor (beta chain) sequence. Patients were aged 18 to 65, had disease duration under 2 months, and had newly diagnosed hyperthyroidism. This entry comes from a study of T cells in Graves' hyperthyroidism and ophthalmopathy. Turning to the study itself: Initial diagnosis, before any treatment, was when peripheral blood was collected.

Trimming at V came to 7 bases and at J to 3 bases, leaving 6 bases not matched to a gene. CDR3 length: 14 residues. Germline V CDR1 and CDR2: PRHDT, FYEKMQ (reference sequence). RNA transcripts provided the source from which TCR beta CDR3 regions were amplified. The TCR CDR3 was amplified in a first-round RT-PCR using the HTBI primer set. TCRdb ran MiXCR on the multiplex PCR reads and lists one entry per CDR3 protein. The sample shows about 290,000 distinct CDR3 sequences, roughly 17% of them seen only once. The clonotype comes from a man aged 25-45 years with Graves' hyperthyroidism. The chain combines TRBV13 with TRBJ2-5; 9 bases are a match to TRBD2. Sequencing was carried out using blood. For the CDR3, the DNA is TGTGCCAGCACCCTGCGACTAGCGGAAGAGACCCAGTACTTC. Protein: CASTLRLAEETQYF.